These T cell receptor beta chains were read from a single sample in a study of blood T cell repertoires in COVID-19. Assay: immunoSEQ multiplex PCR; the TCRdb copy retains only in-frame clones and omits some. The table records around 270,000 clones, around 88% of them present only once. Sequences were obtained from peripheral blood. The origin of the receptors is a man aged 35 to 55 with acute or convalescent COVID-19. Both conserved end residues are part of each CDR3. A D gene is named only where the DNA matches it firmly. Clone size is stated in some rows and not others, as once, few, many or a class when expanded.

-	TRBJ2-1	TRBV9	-	CASTREYGDEQFF	TGTGCCAGCACGCGCGAGTACGGGGATGAGCAGTTCTTC
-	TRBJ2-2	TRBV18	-	CASSPTISANTGELFF	TGTGCCAGCTCACCAACTATCAGCGCGAACACCGGGGAGCTGTTTTTT
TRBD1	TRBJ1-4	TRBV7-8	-	CASSITWTGWREPAEKLFF	TGTGCCAGCAGCATTACGTGGACAGGGTGGAGGGAACCGGCTGAAAAACTGTTTTTT
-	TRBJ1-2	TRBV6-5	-	CASSAVLNYGYTF	TGTGCCAGCAGCGCAGTGCTTAACTATGGCTACACCTTC
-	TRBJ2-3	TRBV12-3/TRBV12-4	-	CASSPAGDTQYF	TGTGCCAGCAGTCCTGCGGGGGATACGCAGTATTTT
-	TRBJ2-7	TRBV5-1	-	CASSLVGPSGEQYF	TGCGCCAGCAGCTTGGTAGGCCCCTCGGGCGAGCAGTACTTC
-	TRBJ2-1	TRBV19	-	CASTPGAGVNEQFF	TGTGCCAGTACCCCTGGGGCAGGGGTAAATGAGCAGTTCTTC
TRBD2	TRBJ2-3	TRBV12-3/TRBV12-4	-	CASSPLAGIAQYF	TGTGCCAGCAGCCCACTAGCGGGGATCGCCCAGTATTTT
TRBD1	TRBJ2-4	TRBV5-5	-	CASSFSGTGANTKNIQYF	TGTGCCAGCAGCTTTTCCGGGACAGGAGCCAACACCAAAAACATTCAGTACTTC
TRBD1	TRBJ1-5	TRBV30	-	CAWSKQGAGGNQPQHF	TGTGCCTGGAGCAAACAGGGGGCCGGGGGCAATCAGCCCCAGCATTTT
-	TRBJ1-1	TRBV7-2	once	CASSLIDRQNTEAFF	TGTGCCAGCAGCTTAATAGACAGACAGAACACTGAAGCTTTCTTT
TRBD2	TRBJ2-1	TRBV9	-	CASSALAGGFSYNEQFF	TGTGCCAGCAGCGCTCTAGCGGGGGGGTTCTCCTACAATGAGCAGTTCTTC
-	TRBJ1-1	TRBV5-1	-	CASRTVGVRGTEAFF	TGCGCCAGCAGGACAGTTGGGGTTAGGGGCACTGAAGCTTTCTTT
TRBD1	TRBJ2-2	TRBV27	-	CASSFRGTGSNTGELFF	TGTGCCAGCAGTTTTAGGGGGACAGGGTCGAACACCGGGGAGCTGTTTTTT
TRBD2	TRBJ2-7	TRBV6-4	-	CASSELAGGGFYEQYF	TGTGCCAGCAGTGAATTAGCGGGGGGTGGGTTTTACGAGCAGTACTTC
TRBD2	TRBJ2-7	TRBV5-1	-	CASSPLKRGPYEQYF	TGCGCCAGCAGCCCCCTCAAGCGGGGCCCCTACGAGCAGTACTTC
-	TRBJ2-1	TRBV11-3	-	CASSLSGYNEQFF	TGTGCCAGCAGCTTATCAGGGTACAATGAGCAGTTCTTC
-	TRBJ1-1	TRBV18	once	CASSQSQDRGAEAFF	TGTGCCAGCTCACAGAGTCAGGACAGAGGTGCTGAAGCTTTCTTT
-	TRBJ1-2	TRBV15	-	CATSRARGGYGYTF	TGTGCCACCAGCAGGGCCCGAGGGGGTTATGGCTACACCTTC
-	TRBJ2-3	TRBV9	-	CASSASSTDTQYF	TGTGCCAGCAGCGCCTCTAGCACAGATACGCAGTATTTT
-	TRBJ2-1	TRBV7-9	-	CASSGGSSYNEQFF	TGTGCCAGCAGCGGGGGCTCCTCCTACAATGAGCAGTTCTTC
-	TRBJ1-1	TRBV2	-	CASGRGTEAFF	TGTGCCAGCGGACGGGGGACTGAAGCTTTCTTT
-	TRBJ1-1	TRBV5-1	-	CASSFGGFAMNTEAFF	TGCGCCAGCAGCTTCGGAGGGTTCGCCATGAACACTGAAGCTTTCTTT
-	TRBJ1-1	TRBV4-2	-	CASSPQGLRNTEAFF	TGTGCCAGCAGCCCCCAGGGGCTTAGGAACACTGAAGCTTTCTTT
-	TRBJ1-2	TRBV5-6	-	CASSLTDRLYYTF	TGTGCCAGCAGCTTGACCGACAGGCTCTACTACACCTTC
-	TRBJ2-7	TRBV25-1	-	CASSDSRRGVWAGYEQYF	TGTGCCAGCAGTGATTCCCGCCGGGGAGTCTGGGCCGGATACGAGCAGTACTTC
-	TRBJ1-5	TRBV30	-	CAWSVGGDQPQHF	TGTGCCTGGAGTGTAGGGGGAGATCAGCCCCAGCATTTT
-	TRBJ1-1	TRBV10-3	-	CAISESRGTTEAFF	TGTGCCATCAGTGAGTCTAGGGGGACCACTGAAGCTTTCTTT
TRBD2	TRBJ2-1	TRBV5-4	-	CASSLAPPGLAAYDEQFF	TGTGCCAGCAGCTTGGCCCCACCGGGACTAGCAGCTTACGATGAGCAGTTCTTC
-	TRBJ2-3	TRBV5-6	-	CASSLMYAGYSTDTQYF	TGTGCCAGCAGCTTGATGTACGCGGGTTATAGCACAGATACGCAGTATTTT